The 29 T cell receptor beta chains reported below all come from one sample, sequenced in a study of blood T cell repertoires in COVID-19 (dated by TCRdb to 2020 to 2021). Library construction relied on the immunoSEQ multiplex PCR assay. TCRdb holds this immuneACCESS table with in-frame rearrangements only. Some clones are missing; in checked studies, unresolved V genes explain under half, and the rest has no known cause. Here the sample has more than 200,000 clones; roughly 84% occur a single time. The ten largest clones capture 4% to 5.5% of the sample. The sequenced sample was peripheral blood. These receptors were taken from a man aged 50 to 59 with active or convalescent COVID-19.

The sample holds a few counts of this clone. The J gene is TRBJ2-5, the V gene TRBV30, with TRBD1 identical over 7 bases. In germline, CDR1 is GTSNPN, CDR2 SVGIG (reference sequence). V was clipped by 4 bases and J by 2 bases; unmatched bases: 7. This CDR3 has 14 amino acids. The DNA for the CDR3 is TGTGCCTGGAAAGCACCCAGGGGGCAAGAGACCCAGTACTTC. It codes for CAWKAPRGQETQYF.

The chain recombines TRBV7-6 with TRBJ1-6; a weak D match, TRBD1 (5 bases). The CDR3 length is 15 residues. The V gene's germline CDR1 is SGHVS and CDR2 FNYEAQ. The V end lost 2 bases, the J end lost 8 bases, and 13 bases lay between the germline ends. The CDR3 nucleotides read TGTGCCAGCAGCTTACAGGGCAGGGCGGATTCACCCCTCCACTTT. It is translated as CASSLQGRADSPLHF.

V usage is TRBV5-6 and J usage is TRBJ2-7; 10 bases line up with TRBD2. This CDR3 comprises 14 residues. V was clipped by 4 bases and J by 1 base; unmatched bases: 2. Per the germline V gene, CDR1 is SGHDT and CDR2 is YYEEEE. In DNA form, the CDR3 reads TGTGCCAGCAGCCGGACTAGCGGTTCCTACGAGCAGTACTTC. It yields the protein CASSRTSGSYEQYF.

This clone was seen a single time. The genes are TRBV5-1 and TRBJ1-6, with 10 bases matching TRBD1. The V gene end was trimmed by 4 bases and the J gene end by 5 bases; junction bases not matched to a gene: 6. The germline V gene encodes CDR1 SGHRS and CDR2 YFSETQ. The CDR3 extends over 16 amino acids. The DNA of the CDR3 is TGCGCCAGCAGCCCCACCGGACAGGGGGATAATTCACCCCTCCACTTT. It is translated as CASSPTGQGDNSPLHF.

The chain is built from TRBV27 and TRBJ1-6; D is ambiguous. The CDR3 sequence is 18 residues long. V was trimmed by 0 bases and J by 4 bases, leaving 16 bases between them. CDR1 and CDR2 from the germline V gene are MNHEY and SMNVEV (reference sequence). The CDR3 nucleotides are TGTGCCAGCAGTTTATCGCCCCCCAGGCCAAGGTATAATTCACCCCTCCACTTT. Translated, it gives CASSLSPPRPRYNSPLHF.

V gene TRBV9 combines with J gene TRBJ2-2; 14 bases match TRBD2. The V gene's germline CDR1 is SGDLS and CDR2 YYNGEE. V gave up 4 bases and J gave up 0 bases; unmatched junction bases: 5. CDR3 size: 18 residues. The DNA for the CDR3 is TGTGCCAGCAGCCCGGGACTAGCGGGGGTGGCGAACACCGGGGAGCTGTTTTTT. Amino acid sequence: CASSPGLAGVANTGELFF.

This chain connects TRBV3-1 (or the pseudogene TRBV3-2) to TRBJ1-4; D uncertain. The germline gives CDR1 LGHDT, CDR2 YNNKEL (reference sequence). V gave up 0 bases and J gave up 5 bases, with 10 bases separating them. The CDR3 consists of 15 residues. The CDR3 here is CASSQDSSRNEKLFF. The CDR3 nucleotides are TGTGCCAGCAGCCAAGATTCATCTAGGAATGAAAAACTGTTTTTT.

The CDR3 nucleotides read TGTGCCAGTAGTACCAGGAACATGAACACTGAAGCTTTCTTT. It yields the protein CASSTRNMNTEAFF. The chain has TRBV19 and TRBJ1-1; no clear D. V lost 4 bases and J lost 0, with 9 bases in between. This CDR3 contains 14 residues. CDR1 is LNHDA, CDR2 SQIVND, per germline (reference sequence).

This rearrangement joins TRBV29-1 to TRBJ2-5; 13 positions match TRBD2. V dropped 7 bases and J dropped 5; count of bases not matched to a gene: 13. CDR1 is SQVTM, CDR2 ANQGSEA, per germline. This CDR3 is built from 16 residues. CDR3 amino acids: CSGGPLAGGPVETQYF. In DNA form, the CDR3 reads TGCAGCGGGGGCCCACTAGCGGGGGGGCCCGTGGAGACCCAGTACTTC.

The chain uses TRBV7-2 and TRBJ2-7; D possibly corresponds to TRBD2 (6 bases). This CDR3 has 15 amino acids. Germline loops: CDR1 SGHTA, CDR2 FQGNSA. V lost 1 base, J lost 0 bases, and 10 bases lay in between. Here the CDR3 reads CASSLGGGDSYEQYF. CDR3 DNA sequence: TGTGCCAGCAGCTTAGGTGGAGGGGACTCCTACGAGCAGTACTTC.

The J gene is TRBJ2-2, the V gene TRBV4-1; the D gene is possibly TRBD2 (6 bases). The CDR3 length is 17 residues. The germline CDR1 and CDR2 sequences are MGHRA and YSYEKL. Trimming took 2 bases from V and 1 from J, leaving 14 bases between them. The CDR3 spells CASSQLLGGWNTGELFF. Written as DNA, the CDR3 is TGCGCCAGCAGCCAACTACTCGGGGGATGGAACACCGGGGAGCTGTTTTTT.

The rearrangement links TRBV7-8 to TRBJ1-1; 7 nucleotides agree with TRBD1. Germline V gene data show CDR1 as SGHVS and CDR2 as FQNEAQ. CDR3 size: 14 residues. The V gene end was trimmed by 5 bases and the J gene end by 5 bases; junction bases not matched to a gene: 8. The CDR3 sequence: CASSLTGYGTEAFF. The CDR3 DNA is TGTGCCAGCAGCCTGACAGGGTATGGTACTGAAGCTTTCTTT.

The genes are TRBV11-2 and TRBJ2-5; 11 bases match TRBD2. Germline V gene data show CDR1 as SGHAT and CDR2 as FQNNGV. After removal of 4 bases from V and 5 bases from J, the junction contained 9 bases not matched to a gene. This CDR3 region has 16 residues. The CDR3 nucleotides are TGTGCCAGCAGCTACACGACTAGCGGGGCGTGGGAGACCCAGTACTTC. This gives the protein CASSYTTSGAWETQYF.

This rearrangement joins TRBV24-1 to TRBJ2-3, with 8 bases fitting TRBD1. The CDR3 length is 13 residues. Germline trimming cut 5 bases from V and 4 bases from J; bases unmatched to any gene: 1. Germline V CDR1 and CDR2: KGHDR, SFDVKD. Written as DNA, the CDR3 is TGTGCCACCAGTGTACAGGGGGCAGATACGCAGTATTTT. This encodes CATSVQGADTQYF.

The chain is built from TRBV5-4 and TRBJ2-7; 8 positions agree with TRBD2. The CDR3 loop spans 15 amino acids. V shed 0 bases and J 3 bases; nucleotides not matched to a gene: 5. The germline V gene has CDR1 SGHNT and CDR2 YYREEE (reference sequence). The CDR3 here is CASSLEVAGHYEQYF. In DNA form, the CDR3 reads TGTGCCAGCAGCTTGGAGGTAGCGGGGCACTACGAGCAGTACTTC.

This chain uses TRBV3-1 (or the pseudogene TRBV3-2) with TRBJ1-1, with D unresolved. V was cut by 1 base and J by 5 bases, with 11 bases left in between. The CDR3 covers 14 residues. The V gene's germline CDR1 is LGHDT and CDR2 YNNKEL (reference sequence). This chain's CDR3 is CASSQAAPGTEAFF. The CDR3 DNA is TGTGCCAGCAGCCAAGCGGCGCCGGGGACTGAAGCTTTCTTT.

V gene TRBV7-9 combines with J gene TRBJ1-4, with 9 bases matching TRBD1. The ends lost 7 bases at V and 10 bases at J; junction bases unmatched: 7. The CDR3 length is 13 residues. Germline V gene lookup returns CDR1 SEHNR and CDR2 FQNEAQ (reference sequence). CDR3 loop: CASTNRQGGKLFF. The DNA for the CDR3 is TGTGCCAGCACCAATCGACAGGGGGGAAAACTGTTTTTT.

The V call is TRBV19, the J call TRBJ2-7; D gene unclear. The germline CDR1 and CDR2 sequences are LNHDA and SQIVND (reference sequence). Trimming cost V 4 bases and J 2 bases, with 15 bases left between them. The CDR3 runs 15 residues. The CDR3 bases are TGTGCCAGTAGTAGTCGTGGAGCCAGCCCCTACGAGCAGTACTTC. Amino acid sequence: CASSSRGASPYEQYF.

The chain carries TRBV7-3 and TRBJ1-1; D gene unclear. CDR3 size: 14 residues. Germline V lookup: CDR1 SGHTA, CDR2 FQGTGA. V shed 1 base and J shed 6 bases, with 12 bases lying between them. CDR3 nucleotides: TGTGCCAGCAGCTTAAGCCGACATACCCCTGAAGCTTTCTTT. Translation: CASSLSRHTPEAFF.

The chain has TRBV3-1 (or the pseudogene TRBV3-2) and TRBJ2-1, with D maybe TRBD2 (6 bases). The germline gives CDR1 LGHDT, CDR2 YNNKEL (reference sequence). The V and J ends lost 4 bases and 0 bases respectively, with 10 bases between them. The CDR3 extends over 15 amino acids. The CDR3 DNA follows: TGTGCCAGCAGCCGGGTCGGGGGCTCCTACAATGAGCAGTTCTTC. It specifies CASSRVGGSYNEQFF.

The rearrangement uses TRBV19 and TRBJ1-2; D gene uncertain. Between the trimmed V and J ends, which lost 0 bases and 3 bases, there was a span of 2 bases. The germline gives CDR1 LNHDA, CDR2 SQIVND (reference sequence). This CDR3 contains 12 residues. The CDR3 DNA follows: TGTGCCAGTAGTATAGACTACTATGGCTACACCTTC. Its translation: CASSIDYYGYTF.

In DNA, the CDR3 is TGCAGCGTTATGGCCAACTACGAGCAGTACTTC. It codes for CSVMANYEQYF. The chain joins TRBV29-1 to TRBJ2-7; D is unresolved. V dropped 5 bases and J dropped 3 bases, with 8 bases sitting between them. From germline, CDR1 is SQVTM and CDR2 ANQGSEA. The CDR3 length is 11 residues.

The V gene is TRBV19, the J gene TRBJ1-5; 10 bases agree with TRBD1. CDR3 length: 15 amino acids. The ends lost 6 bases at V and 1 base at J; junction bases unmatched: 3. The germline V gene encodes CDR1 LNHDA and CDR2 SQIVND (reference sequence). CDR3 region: CASRGTGESNQPQHF. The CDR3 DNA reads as TGTGCCAGTAGGGGGACAGGGGAAAGCAATCAGCCCCAGCATTTT.

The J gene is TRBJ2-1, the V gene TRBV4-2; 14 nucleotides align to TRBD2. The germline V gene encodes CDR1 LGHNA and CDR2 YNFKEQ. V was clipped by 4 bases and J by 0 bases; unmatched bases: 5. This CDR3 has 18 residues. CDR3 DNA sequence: TGTGCCAGCAGCCTCGGGACTAGCGGGGGAACCTCCTACAATGAGCAGTTCTTC. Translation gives CASSLGTSGGTSYNEQFF.

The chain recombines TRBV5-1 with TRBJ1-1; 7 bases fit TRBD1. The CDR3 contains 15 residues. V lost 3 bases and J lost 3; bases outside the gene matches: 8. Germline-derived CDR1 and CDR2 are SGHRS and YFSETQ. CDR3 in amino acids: CASSYRQGRDTEAFF. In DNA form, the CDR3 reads TGCGCCAGCAGCTACCGACAGGGTCGGGACACTGAAGCTTTCTTT. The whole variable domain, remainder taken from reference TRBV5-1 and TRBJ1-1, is KAGVTQTPRYLIKTRGQQVTLSCSPISGHRSVSWYQQTPGQGLQFLFEYFSETQRNKGNFPGRFSGRQFSNSRSEMNVSTLELGDSALYLCASSYRQGRDTEAFFGQGTRLTVV.

Here the CDR3 DNA reads TGTGCCAGCAGCTTAGGGATCGGAGGGGAAAAACTGTTTTTT. Its protein is CASSLGIGGEKLFF. The chain uses TRBV7-9 and TRBJ1-4; D unresolved. The CDR3 is made up of 14 amino acids. V lost 1 base and J 8 bases, leaving 11 bases between the germline ends. The V gene's germline CDR1 is SEHNR and CDR2 FQNEAQ (reference sequence).

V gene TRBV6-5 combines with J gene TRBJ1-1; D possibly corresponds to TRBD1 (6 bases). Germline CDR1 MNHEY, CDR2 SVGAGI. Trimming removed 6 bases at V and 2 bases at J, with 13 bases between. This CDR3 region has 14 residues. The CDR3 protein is CASRNGQINTEAFF. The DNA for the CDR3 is TGTGCCAGCAGAAACGGACAGATAAACACTGAAGCTTTCTTT.

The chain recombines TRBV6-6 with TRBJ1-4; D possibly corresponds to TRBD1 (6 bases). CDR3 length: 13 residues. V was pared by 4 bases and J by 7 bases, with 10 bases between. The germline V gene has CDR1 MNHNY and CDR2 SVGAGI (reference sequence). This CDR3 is CASSSTGPEKLFF. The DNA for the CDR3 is TGTGCCAGCAGTTCGACAGGCCCTGAAAAACTGTTTTTT.

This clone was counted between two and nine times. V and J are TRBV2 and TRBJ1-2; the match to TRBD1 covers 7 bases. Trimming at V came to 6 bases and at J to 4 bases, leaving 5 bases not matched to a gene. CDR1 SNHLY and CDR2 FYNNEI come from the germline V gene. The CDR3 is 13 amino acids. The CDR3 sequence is CASRTGQFYGYTF. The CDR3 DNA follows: TGTGCCAGCAGGACAGGGCAATTCTATGGCTACACCTTC.